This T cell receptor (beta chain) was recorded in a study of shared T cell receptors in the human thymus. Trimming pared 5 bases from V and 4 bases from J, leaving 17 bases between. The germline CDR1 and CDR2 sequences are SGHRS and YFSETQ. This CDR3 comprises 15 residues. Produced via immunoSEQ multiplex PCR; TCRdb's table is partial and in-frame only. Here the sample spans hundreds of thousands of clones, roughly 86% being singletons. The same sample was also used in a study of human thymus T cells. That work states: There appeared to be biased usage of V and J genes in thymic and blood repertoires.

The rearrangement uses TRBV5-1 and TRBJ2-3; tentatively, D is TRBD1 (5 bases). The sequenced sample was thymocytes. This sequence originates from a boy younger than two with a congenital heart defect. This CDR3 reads CASSYTGFSPDTQYF. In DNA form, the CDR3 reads TGCGCCAGCAGTTATACAGGATTTTCCCCAGATACGCAGTATTTT.